The table lists the clone carrying this T cell receptor beta chain with a count of one. No antigen is known for it. This entry comes from a study of cytomegalovirus exposure and HLA in healthy donors. Findings and caveats of the study: Productive rates of about 87% or about 30% were seen for most TCR beta V segments in an earlier analysis. Altogether, 150 to 200 TCR beta chains were recorded as cytomegalovirus-associated.

A multiplex PCR was run with 60 Vbeta primers and 13 Jbeta primers. Sequenced by immunoSEQ multiplex PCR; TCRdb stores in-frame clones only, minus some. The sample carries around 190,000 clones, about four fifths recorded once. Germline assignment: CDR1 GTSNPN and CDR2 SVGIG (reference sequence). Trimming removed 7 bases from V and 8 bases from J, with 17 bases in between. CDR3 length: 13 amino acids. The sequencing sample was made of PBMCs. The chain employs TRBV30 and TRBJ1-4; no firm D call. This clonotype originated in a female donor in good health and CMV-seronegative. CDR3 amino acids: CASRGGMGEKLFF. CDR3 in DNA: TGTGCCTCGCGTGGAGGAATGGGGGAAAAACTGTTTTTT.